The 11 T cell receptor beta chains given below trace back to one sample, sequenced in a study of T cells after yellow fever vaccination. A single record per CDR3 protein comes from TCRdb applying MiXCR to the 5' RACE reads. The sample consists of 550,000 or so distinct CDR3 sequences, 15% to 20% of them appearing once. Sequencing used PBMCs, obtained 15 days after the yellow fever booster vaccination. These receptors were collected from a man aged 25-45 years who received the YFV17D yellow fever vaccine.

This clonotype was observed many times. The J gene is TRBJ2-3, the V gene TRBV11-2; no definite D call. The germline gives CDR1 SGHAT, CDR2 FQNNGV. The germline V and J ends were trimmed by 0 bases and 4 bases, with 2 bases remaining between them. This CDR3 comprises 12 residues. The CDR3 DNA reads TGTGCCAGCAGCTTAGACGCAGATACGCAGTATTTT. Residues: CASSLDADTQYF.

This clonotype was observed a handful of times. A junction end diverges from the germline sequence, so it may reflect a read error. The rearrangement links TRBV20-1 to TRBJ2-1, with 8 positions matching TRBD2. The germline V gene has CDR1 DFQATT and CDR2 SNEGSKA (reference sequence). This CDR3 has 11 amino acids. CDR3 sequence (DNA): TGCAGCGCTACCGGGACTAGACAGCAGTTCTTC. Its translation is CSATGTRQQFF.

The chain recombines TRBV29-1 with TRBJ2-3; D perhaps matches TRBD1 (5 bases). This CDR3 spans 14 amino acids. Looked up from germline, CDR1 is SQVTM and CDR2 is ANQGSEA. V was pared by 4 bases and J by 5 bases, with 16 bases between. The chain's CDR3 is CSVAPKGAVDTQYF. The CDR3 coding sequence is TGCAGCGTTGCCCCGAAAGGGGCGGTAGATACGCAGTATTTT.

In this sample, this clonotype turned up a few times. J is TRBJ2-7 and V is TRBV5-1; possibly TRBD2 for D (5 bases). Trimming shortened V by 0 bases and J by 6 bases, and 16 bases separated the two germline ends. The CDR3 spans 15 residues. CDR1 and CDR2 from the germline V gene are SGHRS and YFSETQ. The CDR3 protein is CASSLEPGRGLEQYF. The CDR3 nucleotides read TGCGCCAGCAGCTTGGAGCCGGGCCGCGGGCTCGAGCAGTACTTC. Based on the CDR3 plus reference TRBV5-1 and TRBJ2-7, the full variable domain is KAGVTQTPRYLIKTRGQQVTLSCSPISGHRSVSWYQQTPGQGLQFLFEYFSETQRNKGNFPGRFSGRQFSNSRSEMNVSTLELGDSALYLCASSLEPGRGLEQYFGPGTRLTVT.

This chain uses TRBV28 with TRBJ2-1; D is unclear. V was clipped by 3 bases and J by 8 bases, with 8 bases between them. The CDR3 has 12 residues. Germline CDR1 and CDR2: MDHEN and SYDVKM. CDR3 coding DNA: TGTGCCAGCAGTTTCAGGCGCGATGAGCAGTTCTTC. Translation: CASSFRRDEQFF.

This clonotype showed up just a few times. This rearrangement joins TRBV20-1 to TRBJ2-7; 13 bases match TRBD2. There are 13 residues in the CDR3. Germline V gene data show CDR1 as DFQATT and CDR2 as SNEGSKA (reference sequence). V trimming: 6 bases; J trimming: 7 bases; junction bases outside the gene matches: 6. The CDR3 nucleotides are TGCAGTGCCCCCAGACTAGCGGGAGGTGAGCAGTACTTC. It is translated as CSAPRLAGGEQYF.

V gene TRBV4-1 combines with J gene TRBJ1-5; D gene uncertain. Trimming cost V 0 bases and J 7 bases, with 10 bases left between them. Per germline, CDR1 MGHRA and CDR2 YSYEKL. The CDR3 runs to 14 residues. The CDR3 DNA follows: TGCGCCAGCAGCCAAGATAGGTCCTTCCAGCCCCAGCATTTT. Its protein is CASSQDRSFQPQHF.

This clonotype has only a few counts. This rearrangement joins TRBV7-2 to TRBJ2-1, with 7 bases lining up with TRBD1. CDR3 size: 15 residues. Trimming removed 6 bases from V and 1 base from J; junction bases left unmatched: 6. The germline CDR1 and CDR2 sequences are SGHTA and FQGNSA. The chain's CDR3 is CASRYGTDSYNEQFF. In DNA, the CDR3 is TGTGCCAGCAGATACGGGACAGATTCCTACAATGAGCAGTTCTTC.

The chain uses TRBV12-3 or TRBV12-4 and TRBJ2-7; TRBD1 is a possible D gene (6 bases). The V end lost 6 bases, the J end lost 0 bases, and 15 bases lay between the germline ends. The CDR3 covers 15 residues. CDR3 sequence: CASSRQESISYEQYF. CDR3 bases: TGTGCCAGCAGCAGACAGGAATCTATCTCCTACGAGCAGTACTTC.

This clonotype was seen only a few times. The chain employs TRBV12-3 or TRBV12-4 and TRBJ2-4; the D gene is possibly TRBD2 (7 bases). CDR3 length: 15 residues. V was clipped by 6 bases and J by 7 bases, with 19 bases between them. The CDR3 region has the DNA TGTGCCAGCAGCGTATGGGGGGGGGCTGGGAACATTCAGTACTTC. Translating it yields CASSVWGGAGNIQYF.

This clonotype was counted between two and nine times. V and J are TRBV20-1 and TRBJ2-3; D gene uncertain. With 6 bases removed from V and 2 bases from J, the gap between germline ends came to 3 bases. Germline values: CDR1 DFQATT, CDR2 SNEGSKA (reference sequence). This CDR3 has 10 amino acids. The CDR3 spells CSANTDTQYF. CDR3 coding DNA: TGCAGTGCCAACACAGATACGCAGTATTTT.